The clone carrying this TCR beta chain was detected a few times. The CDR3 totals 15 residues. V was clipped by 6 bases and J by 4 bases; unmatched bases: 8. The germline V gene has CDR1 SGHTA and CDR2 FQGNSA. The sample originates from a study of blood T cell repertoires in COVID-19. In the authors' workflow: Reference gene primer amplification gave estimated nucleated cell counts. Sequencing was performed with immunoSEQ multiplex PCR; in TCRdb, only in-frame clones are kept and a portion is missing. That table is the source of V, J and clone size, and D and trimming were worked out from the DNA. This sample carries roughly 200,000 clones, over 75% of them seen once, and the ten largest clones take roughly 7.9%.

The material sequenced was peripheral blood. This chain connects TRBV7-2 to TRBJ2-1, with 8 bases that match TRBD2. This receptor was identified in a woman older than 75 with acute or convalescent COVID-19. CDR3: CASSQDSGEYNEQFF. CDR3 nucleotide sequence: TGTGCCAGCAGTCAAGATAGCGGGGAATACAATGAGCAGTTCTTC. Complete variable domain (other parts from reference TRBV7-2 and TRBJ2-1): GAGVSQSPSNKVTEKGKDVELRCDPISGHTALYWYRQSLGQGLEFLIYFQGNSAPDKSGLPSDRFSAERTGGSVSTLTIQRTQQEDSAVYLCASSQDSGEYNEQFFGPGTRLTVL.